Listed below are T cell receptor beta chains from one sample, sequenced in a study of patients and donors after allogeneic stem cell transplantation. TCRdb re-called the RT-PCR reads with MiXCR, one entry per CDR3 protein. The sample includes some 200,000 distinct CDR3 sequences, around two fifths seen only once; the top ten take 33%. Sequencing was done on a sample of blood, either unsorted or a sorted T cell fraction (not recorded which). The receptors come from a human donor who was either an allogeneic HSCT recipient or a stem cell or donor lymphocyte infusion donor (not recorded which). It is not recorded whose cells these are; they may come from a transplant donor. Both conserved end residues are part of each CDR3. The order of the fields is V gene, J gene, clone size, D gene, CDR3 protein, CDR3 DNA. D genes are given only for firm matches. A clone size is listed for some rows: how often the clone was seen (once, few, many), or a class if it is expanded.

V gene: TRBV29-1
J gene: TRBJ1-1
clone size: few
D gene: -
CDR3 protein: CSVGAGRSMNTEAFF
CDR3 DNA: TGCAGCGTTGGCGCCGGACGGAGCATGAACACTGAAGCTTTCTTT

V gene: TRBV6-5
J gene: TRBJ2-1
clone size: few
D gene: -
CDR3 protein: CASSLTEDNEQFF
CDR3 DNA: TGTGCCAGCAGTCTTACAGAAGACAATGAGCAGTTCTTC

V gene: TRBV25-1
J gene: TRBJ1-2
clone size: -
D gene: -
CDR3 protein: CASSEWGQEDYGYTF
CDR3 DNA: TGTGCCAGCAGTGAATGGGGGCAGGAAGACTATGGCTACACCTTC

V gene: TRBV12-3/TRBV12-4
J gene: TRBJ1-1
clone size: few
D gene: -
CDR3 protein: CASRVLSNTEAFF
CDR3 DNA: TGTGCCAGCAGGGTCCTTAGCAACACTGAAGCTTTCTTT

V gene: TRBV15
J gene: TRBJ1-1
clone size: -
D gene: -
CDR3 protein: CATSRGPMNTEAFF
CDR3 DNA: TGTGCCACCAGCAGAGGACCCATGAACACTGAAGCTTTCTTT

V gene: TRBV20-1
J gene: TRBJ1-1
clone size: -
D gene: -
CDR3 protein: CNARRPGLETNQAFF
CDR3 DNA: TGCAATGCTAGACGCCCCGGCTTGGAGACAAACCAAGCTTTCTTT

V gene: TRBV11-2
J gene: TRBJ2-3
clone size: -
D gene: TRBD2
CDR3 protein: CASSQGTSGFTDTQYF
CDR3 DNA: TGTGCCAGCAGCCAAGGGACTAGCGGATTCACAGATACGCAGTATTTT

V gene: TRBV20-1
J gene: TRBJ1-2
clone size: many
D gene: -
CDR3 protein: CSARDPQGREDGYTF
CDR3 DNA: TGCAGTGCTAGAGATCCGCAGGGTCGAGAAGATGGCTACACCTTC

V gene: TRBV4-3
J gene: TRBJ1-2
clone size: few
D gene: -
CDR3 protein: CASSEGLVDYGYTF
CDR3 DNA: TGCGCCAGCAGTGAAGGACTGGTTGACTATGGCTACACCTTC

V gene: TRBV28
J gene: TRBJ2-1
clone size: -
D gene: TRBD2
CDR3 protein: CASATSGSFGEQFF
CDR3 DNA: TGTGCCAGCGCGACTAGCGGGAGTTTTGGTGAGCAGTTCTTC

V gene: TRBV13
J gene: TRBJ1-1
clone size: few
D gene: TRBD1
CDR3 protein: CASSPTGGGGTEAFF
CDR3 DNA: TGTGCCAGTTCACCGACAGGGGGCGGAGGAACTGAAGCTTTCTTT

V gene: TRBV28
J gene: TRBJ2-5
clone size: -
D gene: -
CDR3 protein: CASSLYGRTETQYF
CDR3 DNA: TGTGCCAGCAGTTTATATGGCCGGACGGAGACCCAGTACTTC

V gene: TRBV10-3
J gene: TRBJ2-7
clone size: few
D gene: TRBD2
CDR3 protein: CAISDPTSGGSYEQYF
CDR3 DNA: TGTGCCATCAGTGATCCGACTAGCGGGGGCTCCTACGAGCAGTACTTC

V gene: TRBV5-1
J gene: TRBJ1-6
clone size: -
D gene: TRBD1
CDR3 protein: CASSRDSDYNSPLHF
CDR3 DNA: TGCGCCAGCAGCAGGGACAGCGATTATAATTCACCCCTCCACTTT

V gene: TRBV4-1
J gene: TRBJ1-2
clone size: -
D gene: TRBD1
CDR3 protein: CASSPQEGQGSYGYTF
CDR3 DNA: TGCGCCAGCAGCCCGCAAGAGGGACAGGGGTCCTATGGCTACACCTTC

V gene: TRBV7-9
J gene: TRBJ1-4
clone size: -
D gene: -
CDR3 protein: CASSPAWATNEKLFF
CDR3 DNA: TGTGCCAGCAGCCCCGCCTGGGCAACTAATGAAAAACTGTTTTTT

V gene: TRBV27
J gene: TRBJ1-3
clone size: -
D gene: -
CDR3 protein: CASGISGNTIYF
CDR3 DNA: TGTGCCAGCGGAATCTCTGGAAACACCATATATTTT

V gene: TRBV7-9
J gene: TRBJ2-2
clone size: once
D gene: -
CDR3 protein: CASSLNRANTGELFF
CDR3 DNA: TGTGCCAGCAGCTTAAACAGGGCTAACACCGGGGAGCTGTTTTTT

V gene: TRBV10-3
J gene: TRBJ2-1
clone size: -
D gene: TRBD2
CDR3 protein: CAISEREGNEQFF
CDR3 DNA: TGTGCCATCAGTGAGAGGGAGGGCAATGAGCAGTTCTTC

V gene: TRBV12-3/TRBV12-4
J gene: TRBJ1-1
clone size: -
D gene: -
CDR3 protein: CASSFGAGYTEAFF
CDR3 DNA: TGTGCCAGCAGTTTTGGTGCGGGATACACTGAAGCTTTCTTT

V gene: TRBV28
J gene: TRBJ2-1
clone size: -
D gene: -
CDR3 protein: CASSLFLQASSYNEQFF
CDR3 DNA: TGTGCCAGCAGTTTATTCTTACAGGCCAGCTCCTACAATGAGCAGTTCTTC

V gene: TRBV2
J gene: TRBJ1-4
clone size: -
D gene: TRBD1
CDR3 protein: CASRPSLGGNEKLFF
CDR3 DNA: TGTGCCAGCAGACCCTCGTTAGGGGGCAATGAAAAACTGTTTTTT

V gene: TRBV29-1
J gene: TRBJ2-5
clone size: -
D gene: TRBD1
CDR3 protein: CSVGGTGETQYF
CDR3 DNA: TGCAGCGTTGGGGGGACAGGAGAGACCCAGTACTTC

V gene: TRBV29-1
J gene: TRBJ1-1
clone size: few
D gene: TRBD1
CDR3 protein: CSVERSGQGSTEAFF
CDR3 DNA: TGCAGCGTTGAACGATCTGGACAGGGAAGCACTGAAGCTTTCTTT

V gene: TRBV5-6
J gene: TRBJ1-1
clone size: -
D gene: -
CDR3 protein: CASSLGAIEAFF
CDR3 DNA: TGTGCCAGCAGCTTGGGGGCCATTGAAGCTTTCTTT

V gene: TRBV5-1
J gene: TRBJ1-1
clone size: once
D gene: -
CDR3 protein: CASSDIPTVYTEAFF
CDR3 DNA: TGCGCCAGCAGCGACATCCCGACAGTGTACACTGAAGCTTTCTTT

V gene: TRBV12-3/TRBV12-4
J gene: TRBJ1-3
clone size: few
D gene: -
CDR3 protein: CASSRRDGISGNTIYF
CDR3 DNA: TGTGCCAGCAGCCGCCGGGACGGGATCTCTGGAAACACCATATATTTT

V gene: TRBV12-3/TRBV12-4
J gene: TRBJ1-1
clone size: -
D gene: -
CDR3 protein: CASSVDSVVAFF
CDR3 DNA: TGTGCCAGCAGCGTGGACAGCGTAGTAGCTTTCTTT

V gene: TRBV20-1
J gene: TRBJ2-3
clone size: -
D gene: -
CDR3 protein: CSAEEGWGLNSSTDTQYF
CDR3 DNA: TGCAGTGCCGAAGAGGGTTGGGGCCTAAACTCTAGCACAGATACGCAGTATTTT

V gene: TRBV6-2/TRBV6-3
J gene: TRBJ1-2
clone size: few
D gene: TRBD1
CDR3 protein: CASRLAGQSNYGYTF
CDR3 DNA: TGTGCCAGCAGATTAGCGGGACAGAGCAACTATGGCTACACCTTC

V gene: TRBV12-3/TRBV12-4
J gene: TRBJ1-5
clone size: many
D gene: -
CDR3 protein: CASSLRAGGNQPQHF
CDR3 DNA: TGTGCCAGCAGTTTACGGGCAGGGGGCAATCAGCCCCAGCATTTT

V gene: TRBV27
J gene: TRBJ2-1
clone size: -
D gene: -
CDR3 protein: CASSHNDEQFF
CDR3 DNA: TGTGCCAGCAGCCACAACGATGAGCAGTTCTTC

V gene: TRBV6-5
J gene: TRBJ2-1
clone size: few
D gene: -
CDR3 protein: CASSYLRGLYNEQFF
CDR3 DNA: TGTGCCAGCAGTTACCTCAGGGGCCTGTACAATGAGCAGTTCTTC

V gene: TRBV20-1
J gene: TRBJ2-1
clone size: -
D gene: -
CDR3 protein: CSASGTNDEQFF
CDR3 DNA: TGCAGTGCTAGTGGCACCAATGATGAGCAGTTCTTC

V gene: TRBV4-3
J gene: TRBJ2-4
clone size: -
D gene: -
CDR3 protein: CASSREPGEPRGSNIQYF
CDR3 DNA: TGCGCCAGCAGCCGTGAACCGGGGGAACCCAGAGGGAGCAACATTCAGTACTTC

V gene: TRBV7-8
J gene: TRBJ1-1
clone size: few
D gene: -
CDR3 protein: CASSTRGGHTEAFF
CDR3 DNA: TGTGCCAGCAGCACACGGGGGGGGCACACTGAAGCTTTCTTT

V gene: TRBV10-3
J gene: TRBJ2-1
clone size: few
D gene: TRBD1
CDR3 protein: CAISDQTGGAYNEQFF
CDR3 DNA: TGTGCCATCAGTGACCAGACAGGGGGCGCCTACAATGAGCAGTTCTTC

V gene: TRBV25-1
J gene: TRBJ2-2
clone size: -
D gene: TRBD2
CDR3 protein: CASSESLAANTGELFF
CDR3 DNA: TGTGCCAGCAGTGAATCTCTAGCGGCGAACACCGGGGAGCTGTTTTTT

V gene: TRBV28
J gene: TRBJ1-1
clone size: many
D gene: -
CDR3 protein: CASSLLNTEAFF
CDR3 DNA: TGTGCCAGCAGTTTACTGAACACTGAAGCTTTCTTT

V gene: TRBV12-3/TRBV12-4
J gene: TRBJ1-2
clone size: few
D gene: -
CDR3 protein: CASSLIRGGGYTF
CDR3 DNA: TGTGCCAGCAGTTTAATAAGGGGTGGAGGCTACACCTTC

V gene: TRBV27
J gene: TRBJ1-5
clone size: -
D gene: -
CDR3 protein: CASSLSAGQPQHF
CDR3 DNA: TGTGCCAGCAGTTTATCGGCCGGTCAGCCCCAGCATTTT

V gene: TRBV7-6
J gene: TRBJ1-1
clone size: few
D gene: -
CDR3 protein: CASSLMLGGARAFF
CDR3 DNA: TGTGCCAGCAGCTTAATGTTGGGGGGCGCGAGGGCTTTCTTT

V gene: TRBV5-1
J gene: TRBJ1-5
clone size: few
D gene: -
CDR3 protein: CASSLFPTERGNQPQHF
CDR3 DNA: TGCGCCAGCAGCTTGTTCCCGACAGAAAGGGGCAATCAGCCCCAGCATTTT

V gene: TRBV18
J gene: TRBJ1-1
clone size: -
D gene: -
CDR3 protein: CASSPGNGEAFF
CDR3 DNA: TGTGCCAGCTCACCCGGGAATGGTGAAGCTTTCTTT

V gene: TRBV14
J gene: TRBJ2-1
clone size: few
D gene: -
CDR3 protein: CASSLRWGDNEQFF
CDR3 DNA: TGTGCCAGCAGCCTCCGGTGGGGGGACAATGAGCAGTTCTTC

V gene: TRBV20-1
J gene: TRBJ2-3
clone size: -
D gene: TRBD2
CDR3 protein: CSASVEAGPDTQYF
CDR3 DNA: TGCAGTGCTAGCGTCGAAGCGGGACCAGATACGCAGTATTTT

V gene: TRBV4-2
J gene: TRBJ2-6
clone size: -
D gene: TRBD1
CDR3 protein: CASSQGQGPPSGANVLTF
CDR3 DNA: TGTGCCAGCAGCCAAGGACAGGGTCCGCCTAGTGGGGCCAACGTCCTGACTTTC

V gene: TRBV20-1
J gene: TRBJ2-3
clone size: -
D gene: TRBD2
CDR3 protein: CSARGLAGTDTQYF
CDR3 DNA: TGCAGTGCTAGAGGACTAGCGGGAACAGATACGCAGTATTTT

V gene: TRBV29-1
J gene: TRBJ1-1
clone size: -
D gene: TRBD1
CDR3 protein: CSVEPTGTGENTEAFF
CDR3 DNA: TGCAGCGTTGAACCCACGGGGACAGGGGAGAATACTGAAGCTTTCTTT

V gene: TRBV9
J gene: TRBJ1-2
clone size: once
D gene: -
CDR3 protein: CASSVGALGSGYTF
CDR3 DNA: TGTGCCAGCAGCGTAGGGGCTCTGGGGAGTGGCTACACCTTC